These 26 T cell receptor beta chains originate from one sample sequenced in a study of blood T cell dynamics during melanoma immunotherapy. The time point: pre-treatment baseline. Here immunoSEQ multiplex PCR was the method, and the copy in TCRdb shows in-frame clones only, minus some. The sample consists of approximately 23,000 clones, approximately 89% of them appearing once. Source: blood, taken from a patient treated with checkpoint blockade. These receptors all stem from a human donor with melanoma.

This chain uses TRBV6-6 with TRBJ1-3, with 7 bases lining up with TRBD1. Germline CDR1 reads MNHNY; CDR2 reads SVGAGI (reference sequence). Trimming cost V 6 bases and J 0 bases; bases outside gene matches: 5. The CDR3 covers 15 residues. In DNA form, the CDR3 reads TGTGCCAGCAGCCAGAGGACAGGCTCTGGAAACACCATATATTTT. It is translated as CASSQRTGSGNTIYF.

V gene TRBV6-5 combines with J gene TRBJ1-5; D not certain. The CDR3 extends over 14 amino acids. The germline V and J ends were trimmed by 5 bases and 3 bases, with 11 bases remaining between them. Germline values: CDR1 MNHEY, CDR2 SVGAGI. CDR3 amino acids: CASSRRRDNQPQHF. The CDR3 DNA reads TGTGCCAGCAGTCGCCGGCGGGACAATCAGCCCCAGCATTTT.

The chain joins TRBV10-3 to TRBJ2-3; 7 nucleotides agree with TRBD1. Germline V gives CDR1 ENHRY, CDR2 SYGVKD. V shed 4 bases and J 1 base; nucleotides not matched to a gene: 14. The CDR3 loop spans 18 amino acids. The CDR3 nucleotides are TGTGCCATCAGTGCCCGTTGGACAGGCGGCCTTGGCACAGATACGCAGTATTTT. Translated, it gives CAISARWTGGLGTDTQYF.

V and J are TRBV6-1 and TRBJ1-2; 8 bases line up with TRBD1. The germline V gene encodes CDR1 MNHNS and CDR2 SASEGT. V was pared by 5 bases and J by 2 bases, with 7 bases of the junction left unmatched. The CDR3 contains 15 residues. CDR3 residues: CASSSFTGGNYGYTF. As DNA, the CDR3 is TGTGCCAGCAGTTCCTTCACAGGGGGGAACTATGGCTACACCTTC.

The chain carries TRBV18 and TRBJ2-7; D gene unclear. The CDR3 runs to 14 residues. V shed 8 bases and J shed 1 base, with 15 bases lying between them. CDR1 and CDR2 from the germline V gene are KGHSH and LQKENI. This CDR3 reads CASTPVALSYEQYF. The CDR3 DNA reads TGTGCCAGCACCCCCGTGGCTCTTTCCTACGAGCAGTACTTC.

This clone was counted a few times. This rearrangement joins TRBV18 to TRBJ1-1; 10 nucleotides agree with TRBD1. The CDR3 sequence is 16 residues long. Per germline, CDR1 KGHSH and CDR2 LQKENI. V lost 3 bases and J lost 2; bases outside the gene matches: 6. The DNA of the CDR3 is TGTGCCAGCTCACCCCAGGGACAGGGGATCAACACTGAAGCTTTCTTT. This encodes CASSPQGQGINTEAFF.

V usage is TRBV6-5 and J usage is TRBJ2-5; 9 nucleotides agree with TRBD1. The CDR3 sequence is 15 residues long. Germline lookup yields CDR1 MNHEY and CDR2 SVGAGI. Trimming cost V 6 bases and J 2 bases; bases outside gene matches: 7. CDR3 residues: CASRSDRGPQETQYF. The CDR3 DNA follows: TGTGCCAGCAGGTCGGACAGGGGCCCACAAGAGACCCAGTACTTC.

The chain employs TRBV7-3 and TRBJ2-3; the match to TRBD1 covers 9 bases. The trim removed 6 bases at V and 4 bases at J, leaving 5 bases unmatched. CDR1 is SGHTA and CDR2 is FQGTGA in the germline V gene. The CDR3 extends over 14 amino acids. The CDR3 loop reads CASRRTGDSDTQYF. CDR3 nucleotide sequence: TGTGCCAGCAGACGGACAGGGGACTCAGATACGCAGTATTTT.

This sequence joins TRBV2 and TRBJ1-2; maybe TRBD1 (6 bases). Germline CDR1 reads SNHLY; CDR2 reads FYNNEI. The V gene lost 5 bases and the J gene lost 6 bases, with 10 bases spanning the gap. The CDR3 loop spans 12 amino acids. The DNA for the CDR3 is TGTGCCAGCAGTACAGGGTTTGATGGCTACACCTTC. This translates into CASSTGFDGYTF. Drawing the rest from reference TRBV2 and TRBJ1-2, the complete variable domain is EPEVTQTPSHQVTQMGQEVILRCVPISNHLYFYWYRQILGQKVEFLVSFYNNEISEKSEIFDDQFSVERPDGSNFTLKIRSTKLEDSAMYFCASSTGFDGYTFGSGTRLTVV.

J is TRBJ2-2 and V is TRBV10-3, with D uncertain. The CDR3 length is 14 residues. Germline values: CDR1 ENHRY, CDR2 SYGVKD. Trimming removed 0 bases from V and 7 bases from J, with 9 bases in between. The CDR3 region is CAISESALIGELFF. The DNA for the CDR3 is TGTGCCATCAGTGAGTCTGCCTTGATCGGGGAGCTGTTTTTT.

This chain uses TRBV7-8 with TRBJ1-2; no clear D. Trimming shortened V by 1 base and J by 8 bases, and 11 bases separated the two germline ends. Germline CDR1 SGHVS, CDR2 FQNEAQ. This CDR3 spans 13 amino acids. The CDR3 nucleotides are TGTGCCAGCAGCTTAGGCGGAGCGTCGGGCTACACCTTC. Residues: CASSLGGASGYTF.

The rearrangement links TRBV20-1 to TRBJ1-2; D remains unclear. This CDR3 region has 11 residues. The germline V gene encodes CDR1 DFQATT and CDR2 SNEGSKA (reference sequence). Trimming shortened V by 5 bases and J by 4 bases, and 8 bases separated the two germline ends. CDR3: CSASIPYGYTF. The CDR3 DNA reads TGCAGTGCTTCAATCCCCTATGGCTACACCTTC.

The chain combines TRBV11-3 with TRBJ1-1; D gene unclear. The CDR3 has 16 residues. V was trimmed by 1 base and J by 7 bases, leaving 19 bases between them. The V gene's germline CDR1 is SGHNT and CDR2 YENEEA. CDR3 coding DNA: TGTGCCAGCAGCTTAGCTTCCTGGGGAGGCGGCGGTGAAGCTTTCTTT. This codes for CASSLASWGGGGEAFF.

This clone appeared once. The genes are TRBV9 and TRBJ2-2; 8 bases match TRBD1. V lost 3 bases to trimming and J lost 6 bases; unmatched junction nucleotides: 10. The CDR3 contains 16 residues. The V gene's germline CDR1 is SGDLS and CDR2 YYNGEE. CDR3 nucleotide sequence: TGTGCCAGCAGCGCCACGAGGACAGGGCTGGCCGGGGAGCTGTTTTTT. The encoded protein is CASSATRTGLAGELFF.

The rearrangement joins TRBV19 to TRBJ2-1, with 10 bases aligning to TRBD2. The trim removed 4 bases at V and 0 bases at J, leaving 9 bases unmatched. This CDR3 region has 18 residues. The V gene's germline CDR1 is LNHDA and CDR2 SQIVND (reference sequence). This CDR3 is CASSTSGGPLSSYNEQFF. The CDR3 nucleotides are TGTGCCAGTAGTACTAGCGGGGGTCCCTTAAGCTCCTACAATGAGCAGTTCTTC.

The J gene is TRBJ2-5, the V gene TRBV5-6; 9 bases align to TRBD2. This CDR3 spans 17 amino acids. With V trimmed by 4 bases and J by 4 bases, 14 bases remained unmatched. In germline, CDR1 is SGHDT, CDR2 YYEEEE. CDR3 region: CASSTGLAGLMGETQYF. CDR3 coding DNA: TGTGCCAGCAGCACGGGCCTAGCGGGGCTCATGGGAGAGACCCAGTACTTC.

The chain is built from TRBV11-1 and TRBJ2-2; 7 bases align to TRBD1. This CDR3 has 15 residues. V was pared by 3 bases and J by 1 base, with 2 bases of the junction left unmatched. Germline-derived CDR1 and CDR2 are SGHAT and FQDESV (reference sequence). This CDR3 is CASSFGQVNTGELFF. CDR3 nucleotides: TGTGCCAGCAGCTTCGGACAGGTGAACACCGGGGAGCTGTTTTTT.

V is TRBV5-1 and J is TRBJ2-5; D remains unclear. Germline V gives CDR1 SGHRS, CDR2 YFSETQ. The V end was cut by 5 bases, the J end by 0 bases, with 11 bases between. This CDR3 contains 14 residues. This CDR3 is CASSRPNDQETQYF. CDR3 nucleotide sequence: TGCGCCAGCAGTAGACCGAATGACCAAGAGACCCAGTACTTC.

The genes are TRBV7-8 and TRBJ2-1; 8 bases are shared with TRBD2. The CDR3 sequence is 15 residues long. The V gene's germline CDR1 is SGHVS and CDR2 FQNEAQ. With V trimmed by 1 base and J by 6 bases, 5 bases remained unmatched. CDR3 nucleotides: TGTGCCAGCAGCTTAGTAGAGCGGGGGTTCAATGAGCAGTTCTTC. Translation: CASSLVERGFNEQFF.

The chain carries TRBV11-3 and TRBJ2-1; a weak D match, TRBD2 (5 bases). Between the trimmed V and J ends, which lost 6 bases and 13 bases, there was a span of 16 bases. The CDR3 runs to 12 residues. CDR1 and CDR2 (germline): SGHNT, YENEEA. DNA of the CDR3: TGTGCCAGCAGTATCGACTATATACTTCAGTTCTTC. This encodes CASSIDYILQFF.

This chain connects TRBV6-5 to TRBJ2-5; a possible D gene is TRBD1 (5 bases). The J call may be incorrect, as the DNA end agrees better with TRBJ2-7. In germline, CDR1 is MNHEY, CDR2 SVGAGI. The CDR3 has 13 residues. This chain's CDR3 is CASSPATEYEQYF. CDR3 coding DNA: TGTGCCAGCAGTCCGGCGACAGAGTACGAGCAGTACTTC.

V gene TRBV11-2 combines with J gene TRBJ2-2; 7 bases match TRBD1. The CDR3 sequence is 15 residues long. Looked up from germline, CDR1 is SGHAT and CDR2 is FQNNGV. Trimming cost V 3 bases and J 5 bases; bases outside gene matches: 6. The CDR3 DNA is TGTGCCAGCAGCTTTGGGGGACAGAGGACCGGGGAGCTGTTTTTT. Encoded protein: CASSFGGQRTGELFF.

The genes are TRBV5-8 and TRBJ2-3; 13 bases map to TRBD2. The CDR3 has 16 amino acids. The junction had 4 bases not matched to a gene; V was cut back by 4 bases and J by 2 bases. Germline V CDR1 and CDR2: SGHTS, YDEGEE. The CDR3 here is CASSPGTSGTTDTQYF. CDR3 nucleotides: TGTGCCAGCAGCCCTGGGACTAGCGGGACCACAGATACGCAGTATTTT.

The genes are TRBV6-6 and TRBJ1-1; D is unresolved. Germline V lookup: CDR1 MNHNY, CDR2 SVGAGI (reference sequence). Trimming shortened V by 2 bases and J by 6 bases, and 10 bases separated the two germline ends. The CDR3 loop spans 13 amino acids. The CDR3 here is CASSYRWEAEAFF. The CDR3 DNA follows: TGTGCCAGCAGTTACAGGTGGGAGGCTGAAGCTTTCTTT.

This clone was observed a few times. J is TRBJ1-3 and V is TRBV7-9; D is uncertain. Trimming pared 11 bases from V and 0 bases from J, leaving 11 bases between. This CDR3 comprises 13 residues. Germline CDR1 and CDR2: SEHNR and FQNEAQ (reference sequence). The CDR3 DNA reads TGTGCCTGCCGGAGTGGCTCTGGAAACACCATATATTTT. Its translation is CACRSGSGNTIYF.

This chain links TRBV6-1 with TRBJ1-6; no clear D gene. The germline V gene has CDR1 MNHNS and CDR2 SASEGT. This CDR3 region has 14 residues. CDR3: CALAGDSYNSPLHF. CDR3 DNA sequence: TGTGCTTTAGCTGGGGATTCCTATAATTCACCCCTCCACTTT.